The source of this T cell receptor beta chain is a study of blood T cell repertoires in COVID-19. Turning to the study itself: Donors in the United States, Italy and Spain gave samples during acute or convalescent COVID-19. PBMCs, B-cell-depleted T cells, or T cells provided the cDNA or gDNA that made up the material.

Profiled with immunoSEQ multiplex PCR; TCRdb holds only in-frame clones, not every one. The sample shows approximately 260,000 clones, around 85% of them seen only once. Those who participated ranged in age from roughly 18 to 100 years and resided in 20 to 30 US areas. Grouping used clinical history reported by participants in a survey and questionnaire. This clone has only a few counts. The sample was PBMCs or T cells enriched from blood (not recorded which). This clonotype originated in a middle-aged woman with acute COVID-19.

CDR3 in DNA: TGTGCCAGTTCCTCTTCAGAGACCCAGTACTTC. This translates into CASSSSETQYF. The chain combines TRBV11-2 with TRBJ2-5, with D unclear. Trimming took off 9 bases at V and 4 bases at J, with 9 bases between the two ends. This CDR3 spans 11 amino acids. CDR1 and CDR2 (germline): SGHAT, FQNNGV.